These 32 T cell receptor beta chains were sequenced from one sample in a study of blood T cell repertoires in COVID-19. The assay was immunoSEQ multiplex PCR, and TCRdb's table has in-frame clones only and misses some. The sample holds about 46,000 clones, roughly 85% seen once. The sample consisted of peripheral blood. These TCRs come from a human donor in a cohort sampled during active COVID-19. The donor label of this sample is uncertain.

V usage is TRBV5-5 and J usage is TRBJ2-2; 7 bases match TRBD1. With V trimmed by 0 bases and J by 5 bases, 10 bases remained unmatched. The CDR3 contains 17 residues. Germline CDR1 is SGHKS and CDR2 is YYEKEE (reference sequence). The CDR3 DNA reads TGTGCCAGCAGCTTGGCCTTAACGGGACAGACGACCGGGGAGCTGTTTTTT. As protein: CASSLALTGQTTGELFF.

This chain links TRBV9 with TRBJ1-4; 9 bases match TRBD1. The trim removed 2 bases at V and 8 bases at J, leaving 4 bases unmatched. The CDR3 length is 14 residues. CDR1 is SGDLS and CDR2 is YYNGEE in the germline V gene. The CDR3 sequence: CASSVRDRGEKLFF. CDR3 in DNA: TGTGCCAGCAGCGTCCGCGACAGGGGGGAAAAACTGTTTTTT.

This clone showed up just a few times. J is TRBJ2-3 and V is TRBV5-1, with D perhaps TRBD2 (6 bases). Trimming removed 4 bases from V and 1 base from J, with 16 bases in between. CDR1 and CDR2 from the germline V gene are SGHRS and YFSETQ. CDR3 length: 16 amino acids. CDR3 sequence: CASSGGRSGGTDTQYF. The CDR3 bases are TGCGCCAGCAGCGGGGGACGGTCGGGAGGCACAGATACGCAGTATTTT. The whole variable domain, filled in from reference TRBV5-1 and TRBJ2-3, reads KAGVTQTPRYLIKTRGQQVTLSCSPISGHRSVSWYQQTPGQGLQFLFEYFSETQRNKGNFPGRFSGRQFSNSRSEMNVSTLELGDSALYLCASSGGRSGGTDTQYFGPGTRLTVL.

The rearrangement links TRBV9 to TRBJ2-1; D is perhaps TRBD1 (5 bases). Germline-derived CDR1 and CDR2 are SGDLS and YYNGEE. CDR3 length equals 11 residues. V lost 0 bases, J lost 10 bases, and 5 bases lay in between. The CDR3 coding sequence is TGTGCCAGCAGCGTAGGGACAGAGCAGTTCTTC. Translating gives CASSVGTEQFF. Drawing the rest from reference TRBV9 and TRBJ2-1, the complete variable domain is DSGVTQTPKHLITATGQRVTLRCSPRSGDLSVYWYQQSLDQGLQFLIQYYNGEERAKGNILERFSAQQFPDLHSELNLSSLELGDSALYFCASSVGTEQFFGPGTRLTVL.

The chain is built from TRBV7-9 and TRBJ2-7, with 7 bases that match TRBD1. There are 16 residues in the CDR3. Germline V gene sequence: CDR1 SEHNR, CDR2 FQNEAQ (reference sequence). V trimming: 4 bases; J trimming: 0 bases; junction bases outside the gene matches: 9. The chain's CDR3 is CASSSEGGASSYEQYF. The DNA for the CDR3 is TGTGCCAGCAGCTCAGAAGGGGGCGCGAGCTCCTACGAGCAGTACTTC.

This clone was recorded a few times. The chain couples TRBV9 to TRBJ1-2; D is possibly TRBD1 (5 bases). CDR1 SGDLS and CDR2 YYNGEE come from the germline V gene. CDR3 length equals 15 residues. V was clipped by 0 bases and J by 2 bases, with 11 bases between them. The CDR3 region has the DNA TGTGCCAGCAGCGTAGTCGACAGCTTAAACTATGGCTACACCTTC. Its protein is CASSVVDSLNYGYTF.

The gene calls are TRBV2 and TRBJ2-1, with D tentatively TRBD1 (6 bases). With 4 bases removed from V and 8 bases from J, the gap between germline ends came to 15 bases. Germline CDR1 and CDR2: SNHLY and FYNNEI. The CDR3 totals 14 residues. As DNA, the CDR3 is TGTGCCAGCAGTGGGGCAGGGGCATGGGATGAGCAGTTCTTC. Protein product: CASSGAGAWDEQFF. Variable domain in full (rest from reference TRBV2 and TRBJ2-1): EPEVTQTPSHQVTQMGQEVILRCVPISNHLYFYWYRQILGQKVEFLVSFYNNEISEKSEIFDDQFSVERPDGSNFTLKIRSTKLEDSAMYFCASSGAGAWDEQFFGPGTRLTVL.

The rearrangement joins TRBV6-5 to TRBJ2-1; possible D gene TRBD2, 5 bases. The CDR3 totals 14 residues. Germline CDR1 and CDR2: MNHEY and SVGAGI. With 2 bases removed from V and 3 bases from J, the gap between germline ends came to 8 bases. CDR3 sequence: CASSYRAGYNEQFF. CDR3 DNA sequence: TGTGCCAGCAGTTACAGGGCGGGCTACAATGAGCAGTTCTTC.

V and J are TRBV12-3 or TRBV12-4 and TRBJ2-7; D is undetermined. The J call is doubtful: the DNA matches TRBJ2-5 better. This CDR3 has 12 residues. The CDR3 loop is CASRFAGETQYF. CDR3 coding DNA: TGTGCCAGCAGGTTTGCCGGGGAGACCCAGTACTTC.

The CDR3 coding sequence is TGTGCCAGCAGACCGACAGGGGACCAGTCACCCCTCCACTTT. Translating gives CASRPTGDQSPLHF. The chain joins TRBV7-2 to TRBJ1-6; TRBD1 matches 8 bases. The V and J ends lost 6 bases and 10 bases, in that order; junction bases with no gene match: 8. Per germline, CDR1 SGHTA and CDR2 FQGNSA. The CDR3 totals 14 residues.

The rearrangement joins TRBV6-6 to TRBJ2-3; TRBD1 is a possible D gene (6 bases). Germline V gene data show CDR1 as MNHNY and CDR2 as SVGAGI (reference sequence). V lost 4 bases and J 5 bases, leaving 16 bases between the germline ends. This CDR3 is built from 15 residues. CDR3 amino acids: CASSSQLLGGDTQYF. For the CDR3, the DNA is TGTGCCAGCAGTTCACAACTACTAGGGGGAGATACGCAGTATTTT.

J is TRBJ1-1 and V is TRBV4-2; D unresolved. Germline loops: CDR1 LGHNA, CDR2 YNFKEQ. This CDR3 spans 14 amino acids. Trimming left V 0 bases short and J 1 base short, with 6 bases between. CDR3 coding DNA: TGTGCCAGCAGCCAAGATGCGTGGAACACTGAAGCTTTCTTT. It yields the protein CASSQDAWNTEAFF.

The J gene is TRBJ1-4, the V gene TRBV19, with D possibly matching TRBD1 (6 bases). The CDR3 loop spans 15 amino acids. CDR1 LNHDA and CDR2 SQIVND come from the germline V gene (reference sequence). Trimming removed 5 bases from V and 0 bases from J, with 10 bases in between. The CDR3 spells CASSSPGATNEKLFF. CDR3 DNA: TGTGCCAGTAGTTCTCCAGGGGCAACTAATGAAAAACTGTTTTTT.

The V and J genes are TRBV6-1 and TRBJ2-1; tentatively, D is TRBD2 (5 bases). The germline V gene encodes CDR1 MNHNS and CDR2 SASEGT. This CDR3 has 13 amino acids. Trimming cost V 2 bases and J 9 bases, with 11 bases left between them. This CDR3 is CASSERLAGEQFF. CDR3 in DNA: TGTGCCAGCAGTGAACGGCTAGCAGGTGAGCAGTTCTTC.

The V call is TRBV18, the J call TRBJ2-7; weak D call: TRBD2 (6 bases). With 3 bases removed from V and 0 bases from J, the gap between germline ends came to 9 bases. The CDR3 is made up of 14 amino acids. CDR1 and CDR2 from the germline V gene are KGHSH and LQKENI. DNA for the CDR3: TGTGCCAGCTCACCTACCGGGAGCTCCTACGAGCAGTACTTC. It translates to CASSPTGSSYEQYF.

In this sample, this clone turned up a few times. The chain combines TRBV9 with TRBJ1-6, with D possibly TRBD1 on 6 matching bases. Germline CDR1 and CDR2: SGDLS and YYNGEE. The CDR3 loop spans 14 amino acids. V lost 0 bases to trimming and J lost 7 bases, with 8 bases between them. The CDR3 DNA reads TGTGCCAGCAGCGTAGGACAGGCAAATTCACCCCTCCACTTT. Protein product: CASSVGQANSPLHF. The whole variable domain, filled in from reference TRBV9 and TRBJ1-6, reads DSGVTQTPKHLITATGQRVTLRCSPRSGDLSVYWYQQSLDQGLQFLIQYYNGEERAKGNILERFSAQQFPDLHSELNLSSLELGDSALYFCASSVGQANSPLHFGNGTRLTVT.

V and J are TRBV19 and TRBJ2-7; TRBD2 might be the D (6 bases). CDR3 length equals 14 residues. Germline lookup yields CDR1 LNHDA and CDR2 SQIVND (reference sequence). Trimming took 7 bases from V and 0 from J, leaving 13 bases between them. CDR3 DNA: TGTGCCAGTACAGCGGGCTCGAGCTCCTACGAGCAGTACTTC. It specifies CASTAGSSSYEQYF.

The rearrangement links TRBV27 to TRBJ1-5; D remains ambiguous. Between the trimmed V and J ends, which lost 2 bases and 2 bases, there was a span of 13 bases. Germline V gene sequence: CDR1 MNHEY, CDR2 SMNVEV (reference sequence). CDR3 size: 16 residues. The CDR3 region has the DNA TGTGCCAGCAGTTTACCTGCGCGGAGGGGCAATCAGCCCCAGCATTTT. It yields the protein CASSLPARRGNQPQHF.

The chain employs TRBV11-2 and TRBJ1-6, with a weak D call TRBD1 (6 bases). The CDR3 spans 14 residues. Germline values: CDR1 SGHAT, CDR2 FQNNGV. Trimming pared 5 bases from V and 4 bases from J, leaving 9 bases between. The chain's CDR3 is CASSQDRYNSPLHF. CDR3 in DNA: TGTGCCAGCAGCCAGGACAGATATAATTCACCCCTCCACTTT.

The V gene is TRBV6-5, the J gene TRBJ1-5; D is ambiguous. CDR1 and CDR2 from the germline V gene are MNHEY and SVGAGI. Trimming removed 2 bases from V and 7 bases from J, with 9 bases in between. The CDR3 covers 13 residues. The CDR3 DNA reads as TGTGCCAGCAGTTACGCCCGCGGGCAGCCCCAGCATTTT. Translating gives CASSYARGQPQHF.

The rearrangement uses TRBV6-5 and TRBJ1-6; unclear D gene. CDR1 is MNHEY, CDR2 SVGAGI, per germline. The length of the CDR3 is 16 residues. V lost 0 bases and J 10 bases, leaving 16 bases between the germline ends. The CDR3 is CASSYSRPGNFSPLHF. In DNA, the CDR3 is TGTGCCAGCAGTTACTCGAGACCGGGGAATTTCTCACCCCTCCACTTT.

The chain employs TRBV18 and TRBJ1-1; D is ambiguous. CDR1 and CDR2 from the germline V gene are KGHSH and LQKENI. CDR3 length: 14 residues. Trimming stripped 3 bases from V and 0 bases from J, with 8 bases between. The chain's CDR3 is CASSPSTLNTEAFF. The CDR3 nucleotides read TGTGCCAGCTCACCCTCGACACTGAACACTGAAGCTTTCTTT. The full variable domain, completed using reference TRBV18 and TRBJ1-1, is NAGVMQNPRHLVRRRGQEARLRCSPMKGHSHVYWYRQLPEEGLKFMVYLQKENIIDESGMPKERFSAEFPKEGPSILRIQQVVRGDSAAYFCASSPSTLNTEAFFGQGTRLTVV.

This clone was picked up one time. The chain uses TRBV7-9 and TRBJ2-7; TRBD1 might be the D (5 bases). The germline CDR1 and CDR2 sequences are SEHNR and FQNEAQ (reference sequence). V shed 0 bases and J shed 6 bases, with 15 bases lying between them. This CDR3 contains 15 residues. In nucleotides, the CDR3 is TGTGCCAGCAGCTTAGCCCAGGGCAGGGAAGGCGAGCAGTACTTC. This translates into CASSLAQGREGEQYF.

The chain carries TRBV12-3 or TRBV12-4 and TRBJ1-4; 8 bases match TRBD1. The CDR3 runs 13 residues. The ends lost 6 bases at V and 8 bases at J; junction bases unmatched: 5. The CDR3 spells CASSGQGYEKLFF. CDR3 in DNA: TGTGCCAGCAGCGGACAGGGCTACGAAAAACTGTTTTTT.

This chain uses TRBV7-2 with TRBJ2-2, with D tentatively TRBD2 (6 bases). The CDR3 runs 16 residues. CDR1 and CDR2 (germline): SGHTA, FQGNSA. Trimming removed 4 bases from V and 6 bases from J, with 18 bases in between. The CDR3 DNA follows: TGTGCCAGCAGCTCCCTCCGACTAGTTATGGCCGGGGAGCTGTTTTTT. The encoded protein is CASSSLRLVMAGELFF.

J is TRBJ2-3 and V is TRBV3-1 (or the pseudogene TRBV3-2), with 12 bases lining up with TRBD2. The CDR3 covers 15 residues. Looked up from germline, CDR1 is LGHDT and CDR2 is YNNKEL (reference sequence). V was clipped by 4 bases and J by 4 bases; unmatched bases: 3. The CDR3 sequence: CASSPSSGGADTQYF. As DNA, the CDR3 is TGTGCCAGCAGCCCCTCTAGCGGGGGGGCAGATACGCAGTATTTT.

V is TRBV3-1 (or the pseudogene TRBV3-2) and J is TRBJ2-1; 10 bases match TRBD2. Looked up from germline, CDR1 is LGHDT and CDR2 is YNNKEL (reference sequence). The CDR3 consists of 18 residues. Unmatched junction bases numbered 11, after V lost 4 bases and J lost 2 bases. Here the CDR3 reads CASSPFLQRGGAYNEQFF. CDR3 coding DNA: TGTGCCAGCAGCCCCTTCCTTCAGCGGGGGGGCGCCTACAATGAGCAGTTCTTC.

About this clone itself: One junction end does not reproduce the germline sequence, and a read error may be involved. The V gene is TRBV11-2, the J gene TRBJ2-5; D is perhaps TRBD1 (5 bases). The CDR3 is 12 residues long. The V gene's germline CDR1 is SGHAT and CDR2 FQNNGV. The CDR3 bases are TGTGCCAGCAGCTTAGTGCAGGGCTTCTCCAACTTC. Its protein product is CASSLVQGFSNF.

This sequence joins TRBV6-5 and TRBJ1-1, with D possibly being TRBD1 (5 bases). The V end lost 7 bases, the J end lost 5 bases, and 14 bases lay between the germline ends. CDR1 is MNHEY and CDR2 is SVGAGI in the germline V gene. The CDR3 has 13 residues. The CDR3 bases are TGTGCCAGCAATCGGGGGGTTGGGACTGAAGCTTTCTTT. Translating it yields CASNRGVGTEAFF.

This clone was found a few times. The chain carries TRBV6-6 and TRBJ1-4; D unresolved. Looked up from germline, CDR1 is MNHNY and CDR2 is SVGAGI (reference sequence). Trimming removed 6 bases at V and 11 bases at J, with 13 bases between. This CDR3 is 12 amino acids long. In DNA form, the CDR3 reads TGTGCCAGCAGCGGTAGTGGAGAGAAACTGTTTTTT. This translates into CASSGSGEKLFF.

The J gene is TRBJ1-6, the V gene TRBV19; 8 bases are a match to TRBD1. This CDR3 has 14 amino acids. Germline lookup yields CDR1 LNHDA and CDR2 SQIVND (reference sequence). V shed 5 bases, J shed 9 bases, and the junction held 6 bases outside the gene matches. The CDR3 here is CASSADRGGSPLHF. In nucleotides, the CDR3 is TGTGCCAGTAGTGCTGACAGGGGTGGTTCACCCCTCCACTTT.

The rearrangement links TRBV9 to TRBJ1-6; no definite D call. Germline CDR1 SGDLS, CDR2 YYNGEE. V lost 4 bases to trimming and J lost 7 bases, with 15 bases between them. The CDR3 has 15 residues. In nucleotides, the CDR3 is TGTGCCAGCAGCCCTCTCCAGGCAACCAATTCACCCCTCCACTTT. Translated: CASSPLQATNSPLHF.